This T cell receptor (beta chain) was sequenced in a study of blood T cell repertoires in COVID-19. Method: immunoSEQ multiplex PCR; TCRdb's copy keeps in-frame clones and lacks some. The table has 250,000 to 350,000 clones, roughly 86% seen once. A few counts support this clone. The CDR3 has 12 amino acids. Trimming pared 3 bases from V and 0 bases from J, leaving 2 bases between. The germline CDR1 and CDR2 sequences are PRHDT and FYEKMQ (reference sequence). The chain uses TRBV13 and TRBJ1-1; no definite D call. Sequencing was performed on peripheral blood. The sequence was obtained from a woman in her thirties with COVID-19, enrolled during active disease. The CDR3 is CASSFMNTEAFF. CDR3 DNA: TGTGCCAGCAGCTTCATGAACACTGAAGCTTTCTTT.